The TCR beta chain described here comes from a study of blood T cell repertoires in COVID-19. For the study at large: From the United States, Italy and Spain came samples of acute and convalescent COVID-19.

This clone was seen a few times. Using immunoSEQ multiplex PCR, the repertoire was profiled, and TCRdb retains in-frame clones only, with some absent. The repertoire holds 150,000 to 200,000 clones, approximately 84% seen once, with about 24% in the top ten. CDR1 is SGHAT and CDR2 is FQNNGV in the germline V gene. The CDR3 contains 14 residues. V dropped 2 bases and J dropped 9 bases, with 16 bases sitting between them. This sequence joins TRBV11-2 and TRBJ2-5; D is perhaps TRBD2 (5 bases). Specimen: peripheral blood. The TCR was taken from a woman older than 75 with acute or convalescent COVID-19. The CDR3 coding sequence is TGTGCCAGCAGCTTATCTCGACGGGGAATTTCCCAGTACTTC. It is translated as CASSLSRRGISQYF.